This T cell receptor beta chain was observed in a study of regulatory T cells in long-lasting Graves disease. In the study overall: Over 5 years of antithyroid drugs plus positive TSH receptor antibodies defined persistent Graves' disease. Findings and caveats of the study: The work looked only at peripheral blood and did not look at thyroid tissue.

Only one count was recorded for this clonotype. No antigen is known for it. Being one base from a much bigger clone, this may be a read error. The V gene's germline CDR1 is DFQATT and CDR2 SNEGSKA (reference sequence). This CDR3 comprises 10 residues. Building the TCR beta libraries relied on iRepertoire HTBI primers, and CDR3 regions underwent Arm-PCR. TCRdb ran MiXCR on the multiplex PCR reads and lists one entry per CDR3 protein. The sample has about 470,000 distinct CDR3 sequences, around 20% seen once. Time point of the sample: persistent/refractory GD, antithyroid drugs over 5 years with positive TRAb. TCR sequences were obtained from RNA taken from PBMCs. EDTA tubes received nine milliliters of drawn peripheral blood.

The clonotype comes from a female donor with Graves disease. The chain has TRBV20-1 and TRBJ2-5, with no clear D. The sample in question was peripheral blood mononuclear cells (PBMCs), obtained when the disease was refractory, from a patient treated with antithyroid drugs. This chain's CDR3 is CSASIETLYF. The DNA of the CDR3 is TGCAGTGCTAGTATAGAGACCCTGTACTTC.